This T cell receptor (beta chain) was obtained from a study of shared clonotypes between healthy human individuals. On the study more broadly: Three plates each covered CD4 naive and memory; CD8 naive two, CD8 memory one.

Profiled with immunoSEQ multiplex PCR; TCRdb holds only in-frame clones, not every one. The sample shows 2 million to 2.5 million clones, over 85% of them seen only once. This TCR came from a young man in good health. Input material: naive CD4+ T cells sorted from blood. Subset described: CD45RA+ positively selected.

CDR3 coding DNA: TGTGCCACCAAATCAGGGGGATATTGGGCAACTAATGAAAAACTGTTTTTT. This sequence encodes CATKSGGYWATNEKLFF. This chain joins TRBV28 and TRBJ1-4; 7 positions match TRBD1. This CDR3 has 17 residues. The germline V gene has CDR1 MDHEN and CDR2 SYDVKM. V shed 10 bases, J shed 0 bases, and the junction held 14 bases outside the gene matches.